These T cell receptor beta chains were read from a single sample in a study of T cell repertoires and HLA-DP antigens. The repertoire was sequenced with immunoSEQ multiplex PCR; TCRdb's copy has only in-frame clones and lacks some. This table has 1,500 to 2,000 clones, 76% appearing once. Sequencing was carried out using CD137- CD4+ T cells from cultured PBMCs. These TCRs come from a man between 45 and 60 years old in good health and CMV-seronegative. The conserved cysteine and the conserved F or W are not part of the CDR3 here. D genes are given only for firm matches.

d_call,j_call,cdr3_length,v_call,cdr3_aa
-,TRBJ1-5,14,TRBV5-6,ASSLAGLSSNQPQH
-,TRBJ2-5,11,TRBV7-2,ASSQGPTGTQY
-,TRBJ1-3,13,TRBV19,ASSMDGNSGNTIY
-,TRBJ2-5,11,TRBV7-6,ASSFNRQETQY
-,TRBJ2-7,12,TRBV6-6,ASSTVKGTYEQY
-,TRBJ2-5,12,TRBV4-1,ASSQVQSAETQY
-,TRBJ2-3,13,TRBV5-4,ASSSPSARTDTQY
-,TRBJ1-1,10,TRBV5-4,ASSHTNTEAF
-,TRBJ2-7,12,TRBV11-2,ASSLGPRTYEQY
-,TRBJ1-5,13,TRBV6-1,ASSSGGSGNQPQH
-,TRBJ2-5,11,TRBV11-2,ASSIGYQETQY
-,TRBJ2-1,11,TRBV5-5,ASSLTLFNEQF
-,TRBJ1-4,13,TRBV5-1,ASSLAGSANEKLF
-,TRBJ2-7,9,TRBV5-8,ASSYRTEQY
-,TRBJ2-4,9,TRBV19,ASRSGEAKY
TRBD1,TRBJ2-6,15,TRBV18,ASARGQGASGANVLT
-,TRBJ2-3,13,TRBV7-2,ASSSRLTRADTQY
-,TRBJ2-2,14,TRBV11-3,ASSTITGSNTGELF
-,TRBJ1-2,10,TRBV6-4,ASSDRRGGYT
-,TRBJ2-1,12,TRBV6-1,AAVEGGLKYEQF
-,TRBJ1-6,14,TRBV5-1,ASSLAHGTANSPLH
-,TRBJ2-3,13,TRBV18,ASSPGPPKPDTQY
-,TRBJ2-2,12,TRBV7-8,ASRGRGVDGELF
-,TRBJ2-3,12,TRBV19,ASRPQSVADTQY